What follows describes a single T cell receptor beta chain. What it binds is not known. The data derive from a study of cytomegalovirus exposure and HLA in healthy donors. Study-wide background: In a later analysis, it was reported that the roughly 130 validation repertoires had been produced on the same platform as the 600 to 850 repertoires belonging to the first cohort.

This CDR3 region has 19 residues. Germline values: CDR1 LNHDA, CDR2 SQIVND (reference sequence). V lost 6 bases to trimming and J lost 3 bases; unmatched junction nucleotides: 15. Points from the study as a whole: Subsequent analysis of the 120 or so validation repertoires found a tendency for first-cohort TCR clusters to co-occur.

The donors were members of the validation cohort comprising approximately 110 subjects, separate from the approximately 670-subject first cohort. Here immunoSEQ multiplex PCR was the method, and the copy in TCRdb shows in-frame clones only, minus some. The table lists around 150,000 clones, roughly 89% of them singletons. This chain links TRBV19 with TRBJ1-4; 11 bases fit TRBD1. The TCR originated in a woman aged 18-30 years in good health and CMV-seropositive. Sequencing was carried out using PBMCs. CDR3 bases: TGTGCCAGTAGAACCCGAAACGCCGGGACAGGGGGAGCTAATGAAAAACTGTTTTTT. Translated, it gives CASRTRNAGTGGANEKLFF.